This TCR beta chain is drawn from a study of metastatic and nonmetastatic thyroid tumors. Study context: Repertoires of blood and of tissue (tumor or nodule) from malignant and benign thyroid patients were compared.

Every patient was untreated before thyroid surgery. Study results and caveats: Benign nodules were reported to have significantly lower TCR beta diversity than malignant thyroid tumors, in blood and tumor.

V was clipped by 5 bases and J by 10 bases, with 18 bases between them. The V gene's germline CDR1 is LNHDA and CDR2 SQIVND (reference sequence). The CDR3 runs 13 residues. This clone has just a few counts. Antigen specificity is unknown. In the original processing: Across clinicopathological groups, CDR3 differences served as the basis for building a distant-metastasis classifier for papillary thyroid cancer. TCRdb re-called clones via MiXCR from the PCR reads. The authors' filters were not applied to this entry. The sample lists 25,000 to 35,000 clones; 24% were seen once. Sequencing was done on a sample of blood. The V gene is TRBV19, the J gene TRBJ2-7; D is perhaps TRBD1 (7 bases). This TCR was recovered from a female donor with papillary thyroid cancer or a benign thyroid nodule (not recorded which). Some clones in this sample may be carry-over from other donors' samples. CDR3 coding DNA: TGTGCCAGTAGTTTCAGGGGGGTCGGCGATCAGTACTTC. Encoded protein: CASSFRGVGDQYF.